Below, 31 T cell receptor beta chains from the same sample are listed, as sequenced in a study of blood T cell repertoires in COVID-19. The repertoire was sequenced with immunoSEQ multiplex PCR; TCRdb's copy has only in-frame clones and lacks some. Of roughly 270,000 clones listed, roughly 80% are singletons. The sequenced sample consisted of PBMCs or T cells enriched from blood (not recorded which). These receptors all come from a man aged 35 to 55 who had been exposed to COVID-19.

The genes are TRBV5-1 and TRBJ2-3, with D possibly TRBD2 on 5 matching bases. The CDR3 consists of 15 residues. V lost 1 base and J 4 bases, leaving 13 bases between the germline ends. Germline CDR1 reads SGHRS; CDR2 reads YFSETQ. CDR3 nucleotide sequence: TGCGCCAGCAGCTTGATGGGAGCGGACGCAGATACGCAGTATTTT. Protein sequence: CASSLMGADADTQYF.

J is TRBJ1-2 and V is TRBV5-6; D ambiguous. Trimming removed 1 base from V and 7 bases from J, with 8 bases in between. Germline CDR1 reads SGHDT; CDR2 reads YYEEEE. The CDR3 contains 12 residues. CDR3 region: CASSLMGSGYTF. In DNA, the CDR3 is TGTGCCAGCAGCTTGATGGGCTCTGGCTACACCTTC.

The V and J genes are TRBV24-1 and TRBJ2-2; D uncertain. CDR3 length equals 14 residues. V was clipped by 4 bases and J by 5 bases, with 10 bases between them. Germline V CDR1 and CDR2: KGHDR, SFDVKD. The CDR3 here is CATSDLDPTGELFF. CDR3 sequence (DNA): TGTGCCACCAGTGACCTAGACCCTACCGGGGAGCTGTTTTTT.

In DNA, the CDR3 is TGTGCCAGTACGCCGGGACAGGTGGTGCGGGTGGCAATGAACACTGAAGCTTTCTTT. It encodes CASTPGQVVRVAMNTEAFF. The chain combines TRBV19 with TRBJ1-1; 8 bases match TRBD1. Germline V lookup: CDR1 LNHDA, CDR2 SQIVND (reference sequence). The CDR3 covers 19 residues. J was trimmed by 0 bases and V by 7 bases; bases with no gene match: 19.

This clone was seen a single time. The V gene is TRBV19, the J gene TRBJ1-2; the match to TRBD1 covers 7 bases. Per the germline V gene, CDR1 is LNHDA and CDR2 is SQIVND (reference sequence). After removal of 4 bases from V and 1 base from J, the junction contained 3 bases not matched to a gene. The CDR3 has 14 residues. As DNA, the CDR3 is TGTGCCAGTAGTAGGGACAGTTTTAACTATGGCTACACCTTC. The encoded protein is CASSRDSFNYGYTF.

This chain joins TRBV4-1 and TRBJ1-1; D gene ambiguous. V lost 0 bases to trimming and J lost 4 bases, with 9 bases between them. The length of the CDR3 is 14 residues. Per germline, CDR1 MGHRA and CDR2 YSYEKL. In DNA, the CDR3 is TGCGCCAGCAGCCAAGATGCACTAGGCACTGAAGCTTTCTTT. Encoded protein: CASSQDALGTEAFF.

This clone was seen only once. The V gene is TRBV12-5, the J gene TRBJ2-3; possibly TRBD2 for D (6 bases). Trimming removed 6 bases from V and 0 bases from J, with 16 bases in between. CDR1 is LGHNT and CDR2 is FRNRAP in the germline V gene. The CDR3 runs 16 residues. The DNA of the CDR3 is TGTGCTAGTGGACAAGGAGGGCCACGTAGCACAGATACGCAGTATTTT. Translating it yields CASGQGGPRSTDTQYF.

For the CDR3, the DNA is TGTGCCTGGAGTGCGGCAGGGCTAAGAGGAGAGACCCAGTACTTC. Encoded protein: CAWSAAGLRGETQYF. The chain combines TRBV30 with TRBJ2-5; tentative D call: TRBD1 (5 bases). Trimming took off 1 base at V and 4 bases at J, with 16 bases between the two ends. Germline lookup yields CDR1 GTSNPN and CDR2 SVGIG (reference sequence). The CDR3 totals 15 residues.

The chain links TRBV7-9 to TRBJ2-7; 8 nucleotides agree with TRBD2. V gave up 8 bases and J gave up 1 base; unmatched junction bases: 7. Germline V gives CDR1 SEHNR, CDR2 FQNEAQ (reference sequence). This CDR3 region has 14 residues. The CDR3 reads CASGSGSGSYEQYF. The CDR3 DNA reads as TGTGCCAGCGGCAGCGGGAGTGGGTCCTACGAGCAGTACTTC.

This chain connects TRBV21-1 to TRBJ2-1; no check of the table's D call, TRBD2, against the DNA was made. TRBV21-1 is an annotated pseudogene. This CDR3 comprises 16 residues. The CDR3 sequence: CASSKAERTSGNEQFF. CDR3 DNA: TGTGCCAGCAGCAAAGCCGAAAGGACTAGCGGTAATGAGCAGTTCTTC.

The gene calls are TRBV5-1 and TRBJ2-3, with 8 bases fitting TRBD2. After removal of 4 bases from V and 5 bases from J, the junction contained 15 bases not matched to a gene. Per the germline V gene, CDR1 is SGHRS and CDR2 is YFSETQ. CDR3 size: 17 residues. CDR3 in DNA: TGCGCCAGCAGCCCGAGAACCTGGACTAGCTTGAGAGATACGCAGTATTTT. Protein sequence: CASSPRTWTSLRDTQYF.

This clone was observed once. This chain links TRBV18 with TRBJ2-5; D is ambiguous. V gave up 0 bases and J gave up 5 bases, with 4 bases separating them. CDR3 size: 12 residues. In germline, CDR1 is KGHSH, CDR2 LQKENI. CDR3 bases: TGTGCCAGCTCACCACCTGAGGAGACCCAGTACTTC. As protein: CASSPPEETQYF.

Notes on this clone: At the DNA level, this CDR3 is encoded by other sequences in the same sample as well. The chain combines TRBV5-1 with TRBJ1-1, with D perhaps TRBD1 (5 bases). The V gene's germline CDR1 is SGHRS and CDR2 YFSETQ. This CDR3 contains 13 residues. V lost 2 bases, J lost 3 bases, and 8 bases lay in between. The chain's CDR3 is CASSFKGDTEAFF. CDR3 nucleotide sequence: TGCGCCAGCAGCTTCAAAGGGGACACTGAAGCTTTCTTT. The full variable domain, rest sourced from reference TRBV5-1 and TRBJ1-1, is KAGVTQTPRYLIKTRGQQVTLSCSPISGHRSVSWYQQTPGQGLQFLFEYFSETQRNKGNFPGRFSGRQFSNSRSEMNVSTLELGDSALYLCASSFKGDTEAFFGQGTRLTVV.

The V and J genes are TRBV2 and TRBJ2-7, with TRBD2 identical over 10 bases. CDR1 is SNHLY, CDR2 FYNNEI, per germline. With 5 bases clipped from V and 5 bases from J, the junction kept 6 bases outside the gene matches. The CDR3 spans 14 residues. The CDR3 loop is CASSLAGVWNEQYF. The CDR3 DNA follows: TGTGCCAGCAGTCTAGCGGGAGTGTGGAACGAGCAGTACTTC.

This clone was counted at least ten times. The chain carries TRBV30 and TRBJ2-3; D is possibly TRBD2 (5 bases). Trimming removed 0 bases at V and 8 bases at J, with 9 bases between. The germline V gene encodes CDR1 GTSNPN and CDR2 SVGIG (reference sequence). The CDR3 has 12 residues. CDR3 sequence reads: CAWSVRAGTQYF. The DNA of the CDR3 is TGTGCCTGGAGTGTTCGGGCGGGTACGCAGTATTTT.

V and J are TRBV12-5 and TRBJ1-1, with TRBD1 matching 7 bases. CDR1 is LGHNT, CDR2 FRNRAP, per germline. V lost 5 bases, J lost 0 bases, and 3 bases stayed unmatched. This CDR3 is 14 amino acids long. This CDR3 reads CASGGDSMNTEAFF. The DNA of the CDR3 is TGTGCTAGTGGTGGGGACAGCATGAACACTGAAGCTTTCTTT.

This clone is a singleton in its sample. The chain carries TRBV19 and TRBJ1-6; TRBD1 aligns across 7 bases. The CDR3 contains 18 residues. V was clipped by 7 bases and J by 7 bases; unmatched bases: 19. CDR1 and CDR2 (germline): LNHDA, SQIVND (reference sequence). The CDR3 protein is CASIDGGQLGFGNSPLHF. The CDR3 DNA follows: TGTGCCAGTATAGACGGGGGACAGCTCGGTTTTGGAAATTCACCCCTCCACTTT. The whole variable domain, filled in from reference TRBV19 and TRBJ1-6, reads DGGITQSPKYLFRKEGQNVTLSCEQNLNHDAMYWYRQDPGQGLRLIYYSQIVNDFQKGDIAEGYSVSREKKESFPLTVTSAQKNPTAFYLCASIDGGQLGFGNSPLHFGNGTRLTVT.

The chain is built from TRBV6-4 and TRBJ2-1; TRBD2 matches at 7 bases. With V trimmed by 7 bases and J by 7 bases, 10 bases remained unmatched. Germline-derived CDR1 and CDR2 are MRHNA and SNTAGT. This CDR3 comprises 14 residues. For the CDR3, the DNA is TGTGCCAGCACTCAGTCTAGCGGAGGGAATGAGCAGTTCTTC. Translation: CASTQSSGGNEQFF.

The chain is built from TRBV30 and TRBJ2-2; TRBD1 is a possible D gene (6 bases). Germline CDR1 reads GTSNPN; CDR2 reads SVGIG (reference sequence). Trimming left V 8 bases short and J 6 bases short, with 16 bases between. The CDR3 covers 13 residues. Here the CDR3 DNA reads TGTGCCGGGGCTTACAGGGCGGCCGGGGAGCTGTTTTTT. This translates into CAGAYRAAGELFF.

This chain links TRBV12-3 or TRBV12-4 with TRBJ2-2; D is ambiguous. Trimming removed 3 bases at V and 3 bases at J, with 5 bases between. The CDR3 consists of 13 residues. CDR3 loop: CASSLRYTGELFF. The CDR3 DNA follows: TGTGCCAGCAGTTTGCGGTACACCGGGGAGCTGTTTTTT.

V and J are TRBV5-4 and TRBJ2-7; a weak D match, TRBD2 (5 bases). The CDR3 is 15 residues long. The V end was cut by 1 base, the J end by 3 bases, with 14 bases between. The germline CDR1 and CDR2 sequences are SGHNT and YYREEE (reference sequence). The DNA of the CDR3 is TGTGCCAGCAGCTTGTTTAACGGGGAAGGCTACGAGCAGTACTTC. Protein sequence: CASSLFNGEGYEQYF.

This clone was counted only a few times. V and J are TRBV6-1 and TRBJ1-2, with 8 positions matching TRBD1. From germline, CDR1 is MNHNS and CDR2 SASEGT. V gave up 2 bases and J gave up 7 bases; unmatched junction bases: 9. The CDR3 is 15 residues long. The CDR3 sequence: CASSENPDRAFGYTF. The DNA of the CDR3 is TGTGCCAGCAGTGAAAACCCGGACAGGGCATTTGGCTACACCTTC.

The rearrangement joins TRBV5-4 to TRBJ2-7; a possible D gene is TRBD1 (6 bases). In germline, CDR1 is SGHNT, CDR2 YYREEE (reference sequence). Trimming pared 4 bases from V and 1 base from J, leaving 18 bases between. The CDR3 is 16 residues long. The chain's CDR3 is CASSPPQGLGSYEQYF. The CDR3 region has the DNA TGTGCCAGCAGCCCCCCCCAGGGGCTGGGGTCCTACGAGCAGTACTTC.

This chain joins TRBV7-2 and TRBJ2-5; a possible D gene is TRBD1 (5 bases). Germline values: CDR1 SGHTA, CDR2 FQGNSA. V lost 1 base and J lost 5, with 11 bases in between. The CDR3 contains 14 residues. In DNA form, the CDR3 reads TGTGCCAGCAGCTTAGATCAGGGAAGGGAGACCCAGTACTTC. Its protein is CASSLDQGRETQYF.

The count of this clone is one. The rearrangement links TRBV3-1 (or the pseudogene TRBV3-2) to TRBJ2-7; D is ambiguous. Trimming pared 4 bases from V and 2 bases from J, leaving 6 bases between. CDR3 length: 12 amino acids. Germline-derived CDR1 and CDR2 are LGHDT and YNNKEL (reference sequence). The CDR3 DNA reads TGTGCCAGCAGCCTAATAGCCTACGAGCAGTACTTC. It codes for CASSLIAYEQYF.

This chain connects TRBV25-1 to TRBJ1-4; TRBD1 matches 8 bases. Germline V gene data show CDR1 as MGHDK and CDR2 as SYGVNS. J lost 8 bases, V lost 4 bases, and 15 bases had no gene match. The CDR3 has 17 residues. In DNA form, the CDR3 reads TGTGCCAGCAGTGCCTACCTCGGACAGGGAGGGGGGGAAAAACTGTTTTTT. It encodes CASSAYLGQGGGEKLFF.

The gene calls are TRBV9 and TRBJ1-3, with a possible D match to TRBD1 (5 bases). CDR1 is SGDLS and CDR2 is YYNGEE in the germline V gene. CDR3 length: 13 amino acids. The germline V and J ends were trimmed by 3 bases and 4 bases, with 8 bases remaining between them. In DNA form, the CDR3 reads TGTGCCAGCAGCGAGCGACAGGGAAACACCATATATTTT. Protein: CASSERQGNTIYF.

The chain joins TRBV30 to TRBJ2-7, with a tentative D call TRBD1 (5 bases). This CDR3 spans 12 amino acids. CDR1 GTSNPN and CDR2 SVGIG come from the germline V gene (reference sequence). V was cut by 5 bases and J by 3 bases, with 11 bases left in between. DNA of the CDR3: TGTGCCTGGCAGGGATTAAACTACGAGCAGTACTTC. Translated: CAWQGLNYEQYF.

CDR3 bases: TGTGCCAGCACAGACAAGCCCTATGGCTACACCTTC. Its translation: CASTDKPYGYTF. The chain couples TRBV12-3 or TRBV12-4 to TRBJ1-2; the D is unclear. V lost 7 bases and J 4 bases, leaving 10 bases between the germline ends. The CDR3 loop spans 12 amino acids.

The rearrangement uses TRBV5-5 and TRBJ1-1; D unclear. Trimming removed 4 bases from V and 6 bases from J, with 10 bases in between. Germline V lookup: CDR1 SGHKS, CDR2 YYEKEE (reference sequence). This CDR3 comprises 12 residues. This CDR3 is CASSIRVAEAFF. CDR3 nucleotides: TGTGCCAGCAGCATTCGGGTCGCTGAAGCTTTCTTT.

This clone has just one count. This chain uses TRBV7-2 with TRBJ1-1; TRBD1 might be the D (5 bases). The CDR3 runs 15 residues. Germline CDR1 is SGHTA and CDR2 is FQGNSA. Trimming pared 1 base from V and 1 base from J, leaving 10 bases between. CDR3 region: CASSLGQPGNTEAFF. CDR3 DNA: TGTGCCAGCAGCTTAGGACAGCCAGGGAACACTGAAGCTTTCTTT.